Presented here are 16 T cell receptor beta chains from one specimen sequenced in a study of CD8 T cells in Susac syndrome. RNA was extracted with the RNeasy kit, and a quantity of roughly 0.45 to 1 ug was reverse transcribed using random hexamers. TCRdb reprocessed the immunoSEQ multiplex PCR reads with MiXCR, giving one entry per CDR3 protein. Of roughly 180,000 distinct CDR3 sequences listed, about 95% are singletons. The sample was CD4+ T cells from PBMCs. These receptors came from a human donor in good health.

The gene calls are TRBV18 and TRBJ2-2, with unresolved D. CDR1 is KGHSH, CDR2 LQKENI, per germline. The CDR3 covers 13 residues. The ends were cut back, 6 bases at V and 3 bases at J, with 8 bases in the middle. CDR3 nucleotide sequence: TGTGCCAGCTCGCCTAAATACACCGGGGAGCTGTTTTTT. This sequence encodes CASSPKYTGELFF.

V usage is TRBV30 and J usage is TRBJ2-1; D ambiguous. CDR3 length: 13 amino acids. Deletions cut 0 bases from V and 4 bases from J, with 7 bases between. The germline V gene has CDR1 GTSNPN and CDR2 SVGIG (reference sequence). This CDR3 is CAWSVSGYNEQFF. In nucleotides, the CDR3 is TGTGCCTGGAGTGTTTCTGGATACAATGAGCAGTTCTTC.

The rearrangement joins TRBV18 to TRBJ2-3, with 12 bases lining up with TRBD2. CDR3 length equals 17 residues. V gave up 3 bases and J gave up 3 bases; unmatched junction bases: 7. Germline-derived CDR1 and CDR2 are KGHSH and LQKENI. CDR3 in DNA: TGTGCCAGCTCACCCTTCGAACTAGCGGGAGGAACAGATACGCAGTATTTT. Protein sequence: CASSPFELAGGTDTQYF.

The chain joins TRBV3-1 to TRBJ2-7, with 7 bases matching TRBD1. This CDR3 contains 15 residues. Unmatched junction bases numbered 6, after V lost 2 bases and J lost 2 bases. Germline V gene sequence: CDR1 LGHDT, CDR2 YNNKEL (reference sequence). CDR3 amino acids: CASSQSPTGPYEQYF. The CDR3 DNA sequence: TGTGCCAGCAGCCAATCCCCGACAGGGCCCTACGAGCAGTACTTC.

The chain carries TRBV9 and TRBJ2-5; D call uncertain. Trimming took 0 bases from V and 5 from J, leaving 11 bases between them. CDR3 length: 14 amino acids. Germline V CDR1 and CDR2: SGDLS, YYNGEE. The CDR3 DNA follows: TGTGCCAGCAGCGTAGATCAAGGGCGCGAGACCCAGTACTTC. This codes for CASSVDQGRETQYF. Drawing the rest from reference TRBV9 and TRBJ2-5, the complete variable domain is DSGVTQTPKHLITATGQRVTLRCSPRSGDLSVYWYQQSLDQGLQFLIQYYNGEERAKGNILERFSAQQFPDLHSELNLSSLELGDSALYFCASSVDQGRETQYFGPGTRLLVL.

V is TRBV20-1 and J is TRBJ2-7, with D uncertain. V was shortened by 2 bases and J by 0 bases, with 5 bases between the two germline ends. This CDR3 contains 12 residues. Per the germline V gene, CDR1 is DFQATT and CDR2 is SNEGSKA (reference sequence). CDR3 bases: TGCAGTGCTAGACAGCACTCCTACGAGCAGTACTTC. Translated: CSARQHSYEQYF.

This clonotype was counted once. The chain couples TRBV30 to TRBJ2-5, with 9 bases identical to TRBD2. J gave up 0 bases and V 1 base, and 6 bases lay outside the gene matches. The CDR3 length is 16 residues. Germline assignment: CDR1 GTSNPN and CDR2 SVGIG (reference sequence). Here the CDR3 reads CAWSGSLAGYQETQYF. In nucleotides, the CDR3 is TGTGCCTGGAGTGGATCTCTAGCGGGGTACCAAGAGACCCAGTACTTC.

The chain uses TRBV20-1 and TRBJ2-7; D may match TRBD1 or TRBD2 (5 bases each). Germline V CDR1 and CDR2: DFQATT, SNEGSKA (reference sequence). The V gene lost 5 bases and the J gene lost 5 bases, with 16 bases spanning the gap. The CDR3 consists of 13 residues. Here the CDR3 reads CSAPPLGDNEQYF. CDR3 sequence (DNA): TGCAGTGCTCCCCCCCTGGGGGATAACGAGCAGTACTTC.

The chain couples TRBV29-1 to TRBJ1-5; the D gene is possibly TRBD1 (5 bases). Trimming took off 5 bases at V and 3 bases at J, with 8 bases between the two ends. CDR3 length: 12 amino acids. Looked up from germline, CDR1 is SQVTM and CDR2 is ANQGSEA. CDR3 nucleotide sequence: TGCAGCGTTTCGACAGACAATCAGCCCCAGCATTTT. Protein product: CSVSTDNQPQHF.

This chain connects TRBV7-2 to TRBJ2-3, with 13 bases matching TRBD2. The CDR3 contains 15 residues. The trim removed 7 bases at V and 4 bases at J, leaving 5 bases unmatched. Germline lookup yields CDR1 SGHTA and CDR2 FQGNSA. In DNA form, the CDR3 reads TGTGCCAGCATCCGACTAGCGGGAGGTGCAGATACGCAGTATTTT. Translation gives CASIRLAGGADTQYF.

The chain couples TRBV7-2 to TRBJ2-3, with D perhaps matching TRBD2 (5 bases). The CDR3 runs 16 residues. V was cut by 1 base and J by 2 bases, with 13 bases left in between. Per the germline V gene, CDR1 is SGHTA and CDR2 is FQGNSA. DNA for the CDR3: TGTGCCAGCAGCTTAGGGAGTGGGAGTGCCACAGATACGCAGTATTTT. It is translated as CASSLGSGSATDTQYF.

The V gene is TRBV5-1, the J gene TRBJ2-3, with D possibly being TRBD2 (6 bases). Germline V gene data show CDR1 as SGHRS and CDR2 as YFSETQ. The CDR3 spans 14 residues. V shed 3 bases and J shed 4 bases, with 12 bases lying between them. CDR3 DNA sequence: TGCGCCAGCAGCTACCGGGACTCCGCAGATACGCAGTATTTT. Amino acids: CASSYRDSADTQYF.

The chain joins TRBV20-1 to TRBJ2-2; tentative D call: TRBD2 (5 bases). CDR1 and CDR2 (germline): DFQATT, SNEGSKA (reference sequence). This CDR3 region has 14 residues. Trimming cost V 6 bases and J 3 bases, with 14 bases left between them. CDR3 region: CSALPQEDTGELFF. The CDR3 DNA follows: TGCAGTGCCTTGCCCCAGGAGGACACCGGGGAGCTGTTTTTT.

The chain carries TRBV20-1 and TRBJ2-1; 11 bases match TRBD2. The germline V gene has CDR1 DFQATT and CDR2 SNEGSKA (reference sequence). V shed 5 bases and J 8 bases; nucleotides not matched to a gene: 8. This CDR3 contains 14 residues. The CDR3 is CSAPIAGGPYEQFF. The CDR3 nucleotides are TGCAGTGCTCCAATAGCGGGAGGGCCTTATGAGCAGTTCTTC.

The chain carries TRBV3-1 and TRBJ2-7; 8 nucleotides line up with TRBD2. Per germline, CDR1 LGHDT and CDR2 YNNKEL (reference sequence). The length of the CDR3 is 15 residues. The ends lost 2 bases at V and 6 bases at J; junction bases unmatched: 9. Here the CDR3 reads CASSQRTSPMVEQYF. DNA for the CDR3: TGTGCCAGCAGCCAAAGGACTAGCCCCATGGTCGAGCAGTACTTC.

CDR3 bases: TGCAGCGTTGTTAGTGGCGGGAGCACAGATACGCAGTATTTT. It yields the protein CSVVSGGSTDTQYF. The chain couples TRBV29-1 to TRBJ2-3, with a weak D call TRBD2 (5 bases). V was shortened by 4 bases and J by 0 bases, with 11 bases between the two germline ends. CDR1 and CDR2 from the germline V gene are SQVTM and ANQGSEA. The CDR3 is made up of 14 amino acids.